Shown below are 15 T cell receptor beta chains from a single sample sequenced in a study of cytomegalovirus exposure and HLA in healthy donors. The PCR contained 60 Vbeta and 13 Jbeta primers. The protocol was immunoSEQ multiplex PCR, while the TCRdb copy is restricted to in-frame clones and leaves out a portion. The data hold about 160,000 clones, with 82% observed a single time. Sequencing was done on a sample of PBMCs. These receptors were collected from a girl between 5 and 17 years old in good health and CMV-seropositive.

This clone was found a few times. The chain combines TRBV6-6 with TRBJ1-1; D remains unclear. Germline CDR1 and CDR2: MNHNY and SVGAGI (reference sequence). The CDR3 sequence is 12 residues long. V shed 2 bases and J shed 7 bases, with 8 bases lying between them. The CDR3 region has the DNA TGTGCCAGCAGTTACGCGGACTATGAAGCTTTCTTT. It codes for CASSYADYEAFF.

The chain couples TRBV30 to TRBJ2-7; 8 positions match TRBD1. J was trimmed by 7 bases and V by 3 bases; bases with no gene match: 8. The CDR3 sequence is 13 residues long. CDR1 and CDR2 from the germline V gene are GTSNPN and SVGIG (reference sequence). CDR3 amino acids: CAWRDRDAIEQYF. The DNA of the CDR3 is TGTGCCTGGAGGGACAGGGATGCTATTGAGCAGTACTTC.

The chain carries TRBV28 and TRBJ2-5; 10 bases are a match to TRBD2. The CDR3 totals 15 residues. The V and J ends lost 11 bases and 1 base, in that order; junction bases with no gene match: 10. CDR1 and CDR2 from the germline V gene are MDHEN and SYDVKM. In DNA form, the CDR3 reads TGTGCCTCAGTAGCTAGCGGGGGAGTCCAAGAGACCCAGTACTTC. This sequence encodes CASVASGGVQETQYF. The full variable domain, with the rest looked up from reference TRBV28 and TRBJ2-5, is DVKVTQSSRYLVKRTGEKVFLECVQDMDHENMFWYRQDPGLGLRLIYFSYDVKMKEKGDIPEGYSVSREKKERFSLILESASTNQTSMYLCASVASGGVQETQYFGPGTRLLVL.

The chain combines TRBV5-6 with TRBJ1-1; no definite D call. V was trimmed by 0 bases and J by 1 base, leaving 10 bases between them. The CDR3 is 15 amino acids. Germline-derived CDR1 and CDR2 are SGHDT and YYEEEE. The CDR3 coding sequence is TGTGCCAGCAGCTTGGCCGTGGCAGAGAACACTGAAGCTTTCTTT. Protein product: CASSLAVAENTEAFF.

This clone has a handful of counts. The rearrangement links TRBV25-1 to TRBJ2-7; 9 bases line up with TRBD1. Germline CDR1 MGHDK, CDR2 SYGVNS. There are 12 residues in the CDR3. V lost 7 bases to trimming and J lost 10 bases; unmatched junction nucleotides: 8. Here the CDR3 DNA reads TGTGCCAGCAAAGGACAGGGGCCCTACCAGTACTTC. Translated, it gives CASKGQGPYQYF.

This clone showed up just once. This chain uses TRBV19 with TRBJ1-4, with 7 bases that match TRBD1. The CDR3 spans 13 residues. Germline V gene sequence: CDR1 LNHDA, CDR2 SQIVND (reference sequence). The trim removed 4 bases at V and 13 bases at J, leaving 9 bases unmatched. The CDR3 protein is CASSTETGTGLFF. The CDR3 coding sequence is TGTGCCAGTAGTACCGAGACAGGGACGGGACTGTTTTTT.

This chain links TRBV7-2 with TRBJ2-4; 9 nucleotides align to TRBD1. With V trimmed by 5 bases and J by 4 bases, 9 bases remained unmatched. Germline V gene sequence: CDR1 SGHTA, CDR2 FQGNSA. This CDR3 spans 16 amino acids. CDR3 DNA: TGTGCCAGCAGCCCACTAACGACAGGGGGGAAAAACATTCAGTACTTC. It yields the protein CASSPLTTGGKNIQYF.

The V gene is TRBV27, the J gene TRBJ1-5; 7 bases are a match to TRBD1. CDR3 length: 15 amino acids. The germline CDR1 and CDR2 sequences are MNHEY and SMNVEV (reference sequence). Unmatched junction bases numbered 19, after V lost 11 bases and J lost 9 bases. The CDR3 here is CAGASGAGGLRPQHF. CDR3 coding DNA: TGTGCCGGAGCCTCCGGGGCAGGGGGTCTGAGGCCCCAGCATTTT.

The V call is TRBV19, the J call TRBJ1-1; D gene unclear. V was pared by 3 bases and J by 4 bases, with 24 bases between. The CDR3 spans 18 residues. Looked up from germline, CDR1 is LNHDA and CDR2 is SQIVND (reference sequence). The CDR3 here is CASSIPQRFPEVATEAFF. The CDR3 bases are TGTGCCAGTAGTATCCCCCAAAGGTTCCCCGAGGTGGCCACTGAAGCTTTCTTT.

The chain links TRBV9 to TRBJ2-3, with D perhaps matching TRBD2 (5 bases). CDR3 length: 14 residues. Looked up from germline, CDR1 is SGDLS and CDR2 is YYNGEE. V lost 2 bases to trimming and J lost 4 bases, with 11 bases between them. The CDR3 is CASSVGMGADTQYF. Here the CDR3 DNA reads TGTGCCAGCAGCGTGGGGATGGGAGCAGATACGCAGTATTTT.

The chain recombines TRBV18 with TRBJ1-2; 8 bases map to TRBD1. J was trimmed by 6 bases and V by 7 bases; bases with no gene match: 10. The CDR3 runs 14 residues. Germline CDR1 reads KGHSH; CDR2 reads LQKENI. In DNA, the CDR3 is TGTGCCAGCTTTGCAGGGGGCGCATCCGATGGCTACACCTTC. Translating it yields CASFAGGASDGYTF.

The chain recombines TRBV27 with TRBJ2-1; no reliable D call. In germline, CDR1 is MNHEY, CDR2 SMNVEV (reference sequence). The CDR3 is 13 residues long. V was pared by 4 bases and J by 2 bases, with 6 bases between. The CDR3 sequence is CASSYDTYNEQFF. CDR3 bases: TGTGCCAGCAGTTATGACACCTACAATGAGCAGTTCTTC.

The chain employs TRBV28 and TRBJ1-2; weak D call: TRBD1 (6 bases). This CDR3 spans 14 amino acids. Trimming took 7 bases from V and 4 from J, leaving 16 bases between them. The germline gives CDR1 MDHEN, CDR2 SYDVKM. The CDR3 bases are TGTGCCAGCACTCCTTCGGACAGACTCTATGGCTACACCTTC. Its translation is CASTPSDRLYGYTF.

The sample holds a few counts of this clone. The chain is built from TRBV5-1 and TRBJ2-1, with 10 bases fitting TRBD2. After removal of 4 bases from V and 4 bases from J, the junction contained 8 bases not matched to a gene. The CDR3 is made up of 16 amino acids. Per the germline V gene, CDR1 is SGHRS and CDR2 is YFSETQ. CDR3 loop: CASSPLASGSYNEQFF. Here the CDR3 DNA reads TGCGCCAGCAGCCCCTTGGCTAGCGGGAGTTACAATGAGCAGTTCTTC.

Only a few counts were recorded for this clone. This chain connects TRBV25-1 to TRBJ2-5, with TRBD1 matching over 7 bases. The CDR3 has 13 amino acids. The ends lost 5 bases at V and 4 bases at J; junction bases unmatched: 4. CDR1 and CDR2 from the germline V gene are MGHDK and SYGVNS. This chain's CDR3 is CASSLRGRETQYF. The CDR3 coding sequence is TGTGCCAGCAGTCTCAGGGGGAGAGAGACCCAGTACTTC.